This T cell receptor beta chain was profiled in a study of cytotoxic CD8 clonotypes in ibrutinib-treated CLL. Study outcomes and limitations: The public clonotypes identified were infrequent and showed contraction or stability on treatment.

On this clone: Its antigen is not identified. Other DNA sequences in this sample translate to the same CDR3.

The assay was immunoSEQ multiplex PCR, and TCRdb's table has in-frame clones only and misses some. This table holds some 200,000 clones, approximately 68% found once. The CDR3 covers 13 residues. CDR1 and CDR2 from the germline V gene are SQVTM and ANQGSEA. V was trimmed by 4 bases and J by 0 bases, leaving 9 bases between them. The sequencing here drew on PBMCs, taken after 24 months of ibrutinib treatment. This clonotype was obtained from a human donor with chronic lymphocytic leukemia. The chain uses TRBV29-1 and TRBJ1-1; tentatively, D is TRBD1 (5 bases). CDR3 nucleotides: TGCAGCGTTGGGGGACGGTTGAACACTGAAGCTTTCTTT. As protein: CSVGGRLNTEAFF.